The clone carrying this T cell receptor (beta chain) has only a few counts. What it binds is unknown. The CDR3 contains 13 residues. Germline values: CDR1 SQVTM, CDR2 ANQGSEA. V lost 5 bases and J 7 bases, leaving 17 bases between the germline ends. The data were obtained in a study of T-cell memory formation after mild COVID-19. About the research overall: Largely donor-specific sequence clusters came from a couple of donors. Study-wide results and caveats: Among clones contracting day 15 to 85, CD4/CD8 was balanced, whereas later expanders leaned CD4+. The pre-infection memory compartment contained some responding clones, suggesting cross-reactive memory joined.

Sample barcodes and UMIs were carried by the TCR alpha and TCR beta cDNA libraries that 5'RACE generated with constant-segment primers. From the 5' RACE reads, TCRdb called clonotypes with MiXCR, one entry per CDR3 protein. Altogether about 210,000 distinct CDR3 sequences are present, around 30% being singletons, with the ten largest covering approximately 10%. Sequencing input: PBMCs or a T cell subset sorted from them (not recorded which). The chain is built from TRBV29-1 and TRBJ1-1, with D possibly being TRBD1 (5 bases). The origin of this receptor is an adult woman who had mild COVID-19 (a few samples of this study predate the infection). Cell type and time point are not known. CDR3 amino acids: CSVQPQGGIEAFF. CDR3 bases: TGCAGCGTTCAACCCCAGGGTGGAATTGAAGCTTTCTTT.